The rows below give T cell receptor beta chains drawn from one sample of a study of blood T cell repertoires in COVID-19. Clones were read by immunoSEQ multiplex PCR, and TCRdb kept only the in-frame ones, dropping some. The sample shows 95,000 to 150,000 clones, 78% of them seen only once. Source material: peripheral blood. The origin of the receptors is a man aged 65-85 years with acute or convalescent COVID-19. CDR3s include the opening cysteine and the closing phenylalanine or tryptophan. The D gene is left open where the match is weak. Clone size is given for some rows only: seen once, a few or many times, or a class if the clone is expanded.

clone size	V gene	J gene	D gene	CDR3 protein	CDR3 DNA
few	TRBV9	TRBJ2-7	.	CASSPPYAVDEQYF	TGTGCCAGCAGCCCCCCTTACGCAGTGGACGAGCAGTACTTC
.	TRBV7-2	TRBJ1-1	.	CASSLGRVMNTEAFF	TGTGCCAGCAGCTTAGGGCGGGTCATGAACACTGAAGCTTTCTTT
.	TRBV14	TRBJ1-2	TRBD1	CASSRQGSYGYTF	TGTGCCAGCAGTCGACAGGGGAGCTATGGCTACACCTTC
.	TRBV10-3	TRBJ2-7	.	CAISESNGVSGSEQYF	TGTGCCATCAGTGAGTCCAATGGGGTTTCGGGGTCCGAGCAGTACTTC
.	TRBV4-1	TRBJ1-2	.	CASSPRTSNGEMRGYTF	TGCGCCAGCAGCCCAAGGACCAGTAATGGGGAGATGCGGGGCTACACCTTC
.	TRBV6-4	TRBJ2-1	.	CASSATLSPYNEQFF	TGTGCCAGCAGTGCCACACTAAGCCCCTACAATGAGCAGTTCTTC
.	TRBV5-8	TRBJ1-1	TRBD1	CASSRSDRVYTEAFF	TGTGCCAGCAGCCGCTCTGACAGGGTCTACACTGAAGCTTTCTTT
.	TRBV7-3	TRBJ1-1	.	CASSLSPAMNTEAFF	TGTGCCAGCAGCTTAAGCCCAGCGATGAACACTGAAGCTTTCTTT
.	TRBV6-2/TRBV6-3	TRBJ1-2	.	CASSYNGFGYGYTF	TGTGCCAGCAGTTACAACGGCTTCGGGTATGGCTACACCTTC
once	TRBV20-1	TRBJ1-1	.	CSASSGFEAFF	TGCAGTGCTAGCTCCGGTTTTGAAGCTTTCTTT
.	TRBV18	TRBJ1-2	TRBD1	CASSVTGSGYTF	TGTGCCAGCTCAGTGACAGGGTCTGGCTACACCTTC
.	TRBV7-9	TRBJ2-7	.	CASSLSGGAYEQYF	TGTGCCAGCAGCTTATCGGGGGGCGCCTACGAGCAGTACTTC
.	TRBV30	TRBJ2-2	TRBD2	CAWRGPAGGFTGELFF	TGTGCCTGGCGGGGGCCTGCGGGGGGTTTTACCGGGGAGCTGTTTTTT
once	TRBV5-6	TRBJ2-2	.	CASRLGFLGELFF	TGTGCCAGCAGGCTGGGCTTCCTCGGGGAGCTGTTTTTT
once	TRBV5-1	TRBJ1-1	.	CASSSRSLGTEAFF	TGCGCCAGCAGCTCCCGGAGCCTGGGCACTGAAGCTTTCTTT
.	TRBV6-4	TRBJ2-1	TRBD2	CASSGLAGDASEQFF	TGTGCCAGCAGCGGACTAGCGGGGGACGCAAGCGAGCAGTTCTTC
.	TRBV7-2	TRBJ1-2	.	CASSSPGQFWGYTF	TGTGCCAGCAGCTCGCCGGGACAATTTTGGGGCTACACCTTC